This is a list of T cell receptor beta chains from one sample in a study of post-analysis software for immune sequencing data. MiXCR, run by TCRdb on the PCR reads, gives a single entry per CDR3 protein. Counted here are 250,000 to 300,000 distinct CDR3 sequences, about 38% occurring once; the ten biggest clones make up approximately 4.6%. Specimen: blood. The source of these receptors is a girl aged 5 to 17 with multiple sclerosis. The CDR3 runs from the conserved cysteine through the conserved F or W. The D gene is left open where the match is weak. The listing skips clone size in some rows; elsewhere it reads once, few, many or a size class.

clone_size cdr3_length d_call j_call v_call cdr3_nt cdr3_aa
NA 14 NA TRBJ1-1 TRBV7-9 TGTGCCAGCAGCCGGGGACGGATGAACACTGAAGCTTTCTTT CASSRGRMNTEAFF
many 16 TRBD2 TRBJ2-1 TRBV12-3/TRBV12-4 TGTGCCAGCAGCTCCCTACTAGCGGCGATTACAAATGAGCAGTTCTTC CASSSLLAAITNEQFF
few 14 TRBD1 TRBJ1-5 TRBV20-1 TGCAGTGCTAACACAGGGGGCGGTACGTGGCCCCAGCATTTT CSANTGGGTWPQHF
few 16 NA TRBJ1-6 TRBV5-1 TGCGCCAGCAGCTCCTATGGGGAGCTCTCGAATTCACCCCTCCACTTT CASSSYGELSNSPLHF
many 15 NA TRBJ1-2 TRBV5-1 TGCGCCAGCAGCTTGGTTGCCGGGACCCCGGAAGGCTACACCTTC CASSLVAGTPEGYTF
many 16 NA TRBJ1-1 TRBV5-6 TGTGCCAGCAGCCGGAACCGGGACCGGGGGTTTCCTGAAGCTTTCTTT CASSRNRDRGFPEAFF
many 15 TRBD1 TRBJ2-3 TRBV6-4 TGTGCCAGCAGTACAGGGGGCGTTGGGACAGATACGCAGTATTTT CASSTGGVGTDTQYF
NA 14 TRBD1 TRBJ1-1 TRBV6-1 TGTGCCAGCAGTGATGGTGGACAGGGTCCTGAAGCTTTCTTT CASSDGGQGPEAFF
many 13 TRBD1 TRBJ2-1 TRBV5-1 TGCGCCAGCCAGCTCCCGGGACAGGGAAAGCAGTTCTTC CASQLPGQGKQFF
NA 15 TRBD2 TRBJ2-1 TRBV7-2 TGTGCCAGCAGCTTAGAGACTAGCGGTTTGGGTGAGCAGTTCTTC CASSLETSGLGEQFF
NA 15 NA TRBJ1-2 TRBV28 TGTGCCAGCAGCGGACCCTCCTTGGCTAACTATGGCTACACCTTC CASSGPSLANYGYTF
NA 15 NA TRBJ2-7 TRBV7-2 TGTGCCAGCAGCCGACAAGAACAGGGCCCCTACGAGCAGTACTTC CASSRQEQGPYEQYF
once 13 NA TRBJ2-7 TRBV20-1 TGCAGTGCTGGAAGGGACGGAATGGGGGAGCAGTACTTC CSAGRDGMGEQYF
NA 13 NA TRBJ1-1 TRBV29-1 TGCAGCGTTGAAACAGACTTGAACACTGAAGCTTTCTTT CSVETDLNTEAFF
few 12 NA TRBJ1-1 TRBV5-1 TGCGCCAGCAGGACTGGGAACACTGAAGCTTTCTTT CASRTGNTEAFF
few 14 NA TRBJ1-1 TRBV28 TGTGCCAGCAGTTCGTCAGGGGAGTGGACTGAAGCTTTCTTT CASSSSGEWTEAFF
NA 15 NA TRBJ2-3 TRBV20-1 TGCAGTGCTAGAGGGTCCCCACCTAGCACAGATACGCAGTATTTT CSARGSPPSTDTQYF
NA 15 NA TRBJ2-5 TRBV7-6 TGTGCCAGCAGCCTTCCCGGACTTCCCGCGGAGACCCAGTACTTC CASSLPGLPAETQYF
once 12 TRBD1 TRBJ1-2 TRBV10-1 TGCGCCAGCAGACCGACAGGGTATGGCTACACCTTC CASRPTGYGYTF
NA 12 NA TRBJ2-1 TRBV6-2/TRBV6-3 TGTGCCAGCAGGCGAGGACGGTATGAGCAGTTCTTC CASRRGRYEQFF
NA 16 NA TRBJ2-2 TRBV6-6 TGTGCCAGCAGCTTCACCCCGGGACTTCACACCGGGGAGCTGTTTTTT CASSFTPGLHTGELFF
NA 13 NA TRBJ1-2 TRBV20-1 TGCAGTGTAACGCCCCGAGCGGACTATGGCTACACCTTC CSVTPRADYGYTF
NA 18 NA TRBJ1-2 TRBV4-1 TGCGCCAGCAGCCTTCGAACGGTAGGCGGCAGATTTAACTATGGCTACACCTTC CASSLRTVGGRFNYGYTF
many 13 TRBD2 TRBJ2-1 TRBV28 TGTGCCAGCCTATCTGACGGGGGGAATGAGCAGTTCTTC CASLSDGGNEQFF
NA 13 NA TRBJ1-1 TRBV4-2 TGTGCCGGCAGCCAAGTGCGGGACACTGAAGCTTTCTTT CAGSQVRDTEAFF
many 14 TRBD1 TRBJ2-2 TRBV6-5 TGTGCCAGCAGGCCCGGGACAGCAACCGGGGAGCTGTTTTTT CASRPGTATGELFF
NA 16 NA TRBJ1-6 TRBV7-6 TGTGCCAGCAGCGACACCCCGGGGGGCCAGAATTCACCCCTCCACTTT CASSDTPGGQNSPLHF
NA 14 TRBD2 TRBJ2-1 TRBV7-2 TGTGCCAGCAGCTTAGAATCACAGCGGGGTGAGCAGTTCTTC CASSLESQRGEQFF
many 15 TRBD1 TRBJ2-1 TRBV10-3 TGTGCCATCAGTGGGGCCCGACAGGGGGGCAATGAGCAGTTCTTC CAISGARQGGNEQFF
NA 15 TRBD2 TRBJ2-7 TRBV6-2/TRBV6-3 TGTGCCAGCAGATACGGGAGCGGGGGCTCCTACGAGCAGTACTTC CASRYGSGGSYEQYF
NA 16 NA TRBJ2-2 TRBV5-1 TGCGCCAGCAGCGTACGGGAGTGGGCGAACACCGGGGAGCTGTTTTTT CASSVREWANTGELFF
NA 12 NA TRBJ2-7 TRBV10-3 TGTGCCATCAGTGACAAAATCTACGAGCAGTACTTC CAISDKIYEQYF
many 17 TRBD2 TRBJ2-1 TRBV29-1 TGCAGCGTTGGGAGGCTAGCGGGAGGCCTGGCCTACAATGAGCAGTTCTTC CSVGRLAGGLAYNEQFF
NA 13 NA TRBJ2-2 TRBV3-1 TGTGCCAGCAGCCAAGCCCACACCGGGGAGCTGTTTTTT CASSQAHTGELFF
NA 14 NA TRBJ1-1 TRBV7-2 TGTGCCAGCAGCCCTGTCACAGGGAACACTGAAGCTTTCTTT CASSPVTGNTEAFF
NA 17 TRBD2 TRBJ2-3 TRBV5-1 TGCGCCAGCAGCCCGTGGACTAGCGGGAGGGGGACAGATACGCAGTATTTT CASSPWTSGRGTDTQYF
many 18 NA TRBJ2-1 TRBV7-6 TGTGCCAGCAGCTTAGAGGGCAGTTTCTTTAGCTCCTACAATGAGCAGTTCTTC CASSLEGSFFSSYNEQFF
NA 15 TRBD1 TRBJ2-7 TRBV28 TGTGCCAGCAGTTTATGGGGGACAGGTTCCTACGAGCAGTACTTC CASSLWGTGSYEQYF
NA 13 TRBD1 TRBJ1-1 TRBV29-1 TGCAGCGTTGGACAGGGTGGGGACACTGAAGCTTTCTTT CSVGQGGDTEAFF
NA 13 NA TRBJ1-2 TRBV28 TGTGCCAGCAGCCAGCCCAGGGGAAGCGGCTACACCTTC CASSQPRGSGYTF
many 16 NA TRBJ1-1 TRBV6-5 TGTGCCAGCAGTCCTCGGGTTGGAACAGGGCTGACTGAAGCTTTCTTT CASSPRVGTGLTEAFF
NA 14 NA TRBJ1-6 TRBV3-1 TGTGCCAGCCAGGGGCCGGAGGTCAATTCACCCCTCCACTTT CASQGPEVNSPLHF
many 16 TRBD2 TRBJ2-1 TRBV5-1 TGCGCCAGCAGCTCTCTGGGGAGCGGGAGTGGAAATGAGCAGTTCTTC CASSSLGSGSGNEQFF
NA 14 NA TRBJ2-7 TRBV2 TGTGCCAGCAGTGCCAGGACAGCGGGCTACGAGCAGTACTTC CASSARTAGYEQYF
many 14 NA TRBJ1-2 TRBV4-1 TGCGCCAGCAGCCAAGAAGGTACTAGCTATGGCTACACCTTC CASSQEGTSYGYTF
many 16 TRBD1 TRBJ1-1 TRBV27 TGTGCCAGCATGAGGGCTATCGACAGGGGTAACACTGAAGCTTTCTTT CASMRAIDRGNTEAFF
NA 13 NA TRBJ2-5 TRBV4-3 TGCGCCAGCAGCCAAGAACGCTTTTTAGAGCAGTACTTC CASSQERFLEQYF
NA 18 TRBD2 TRBJ2-1 TRBV11-2 TGTGCCAGCAGCTATGGACTAGCGGGAGTCCCCACCGTCAATGAGCAGTTCTTC CASSYGLAGVPTVNEQFF
many 11 NA TRBJ2-3 TRBV20-1 TGCAGTGCTTTCCTAGCAGATACGCAGTATTTT CSAFLADTQYF
NA 16 TRBD2 TRBJ2-3 TRBV4-1 TGCGCCAGCAGCCAAGAACACCTAGCGGCGGGTGATACGCAGGATTTT CASSQEHLAAGDTQDF
NA 13 NA TRBJ1-6 TRBV11-2 TGTGCCAGCAGCTTAGATGTCCTGCCACCCCTCCACTTT CASSLDVLPPLHF
many 16 TRBD2 TRBJ2-1 TRBV25-1 TGTGCCAGCAGTAGAAGCGGGACGGCCGAGCGGATTGAGCAGTTCTTC CASSRSGTAERIEQFF
NA 14 TRBD1 TRBJ1-1 TRBV20-1 TGCAGTGCTAGTTCCGAACAGGGGAGGACTGAAGCTTTCTTT CSASSEQGRTEAFF
NA 13 NA TRBJ1-3 TRBV20-1 TGCAGTGCTAGGGAGGGCGCGGGAAACACCATATATTTT CSAREGAGNTIYF
NA 15 NA TRBJ2-7 TRBV4-3 TGCGCCTGCAGCCAAGAATTTGGGAGCTCCTACGAGCAGTACTTC CACSQEFGSSYEQYF
many 18 NA TRBJ2-3 TRBV5-1 TGCGCCAGCAGCTTGGGGGTTTCGGGTCGGTTTGAGACAGATACGCAGTATTTT CASSLGVSGRFETDTQYF
NA 17 NA TRBJ2-3 TRBV29-1 TGCAGCGTTACAAACTACGACAGACTAACTAGCACAGATACGCAGTATTTT CSVTNYDRLTSTDTQYF